This T cell receptor beta chain derives from a study of glioma-infiltrating T cells. Study-wide results and limits: Tissue and blood shared very few CDR3 sequences. Non-neoplastic patients had below-expected tissue-blood divergence, while all gliomas exceeded expectation.

Amplification of TCR alpha and beta CDR3 regions from RNA used iRepertoire nested multiplex PCR. MiXCR, run by TCRdb on the multiplex PCR reads, gives a single entry per CDR3 protein. The sample carries about 110,000 distinct CDR3 sequences, less than 30% recorded once. In this sample, this clonotype turned up a few times. The antigen remains undetermined. The sample comprised glioma tissue, nonneoplastic brain tissue, or PBMCs (not recorded which). The clonotype comes from a human donor with low-grade glioma or glioblastoma, undergoing nonglioma brain surgery, or in good health (not recorded which).

CDR3 amino acids: CASSSGGVGNQPQHF. CDR3 sequence (DNA): TGTGCCAGCAGCTCGGGGGGCGTGGGCAATCAGCCCCAGCATTTT. The rearrangement uses TRBV5-4 and TRBJ1-5, with a possible D match to TRBD1 (6 bases). The CDR3 contains 15 residues. V was shortened by 3 bases and J by 2 bases, with 12 bases between the two germline ends. Germline loops: CDR1 SGHNT, CDR2 YYREEE (reference sequence).